The next 25 T cell receptor beta chains were all read from a single sample in a study of beta chain features in type 1 diabetes. Overall study findings and caveats: Moderate but significant shortening of TCRB CDR3s was recorded in all four CD4+ subsets from Type 1 diabetes patients.

Their cognate antigens are unknown. The sequenced template was cDNA made from the entire isolated RNA. Profiling relied on immunoSEQ multiplex PCR, and the TCRdb table lists in-frame clones only, not all of them. The data hold more than 100,000 clones, with 7.5% to 9.5% observed a single time. Sequencing was carried out using central memory CD4+ T cells from blood. The receptors derive from a young man with type 1 diabetes.

The rearrangement uses TRBV14 and TRBJ2-7, with 7 bases matching TRBD1. The germline V gene encodes CDR1 SGHDN and CDR2 FVKESK. This CDR3 is 13 amino acids long. V lost 4 bases, J lost 6 bases, and 6 bases stayed unmatched. The DNA of the CDR3 is TGTGCCAGCAGCCGTGGGCAGGGGGTCGAGCAGTACTTC. As protein: CASSRGQGVEQYF.

This chain joins TRBV27 and TRBJ2-3, with 9 positions matching TRBD2. The V segment lost 3 bases and the J segment 4 bases; nucleotides outside the gene matches: 17. Germline CDR1 and CDR2: MNHEY and SMNVEV (reference sequence). This CDR3 spans 19 amino acids. CDR3 amino acids: CASSFPPSGTSFSPDTQYF. The CDR3 region has the DNA TGTGCCAGCAGTTTTCCCCCTTCCGGGACTAGCTTCTCGCCAGATACGCAGTATTTT.

This clone came up a few times. This chain joins TRBV5-1 and TRBJ2-7, with D perhaps TRBD2 (5 bases). The CDR3 has 12 residues. Germline CDR1 is SGHRS and CDR2 is YFSETQ. Trimming took 4 bases from V and 5 from J, leaving 10 bases between them. CDR3 sequence reads: CASSRVGDEQYF. In nucleotides, the CDR3 is TGCGCCAGCAGCCGGGTCGGGGACGAGCAGTACTTC.

This chain uses TRBV18 with TRBJ2-7; tentative D call: TRBD1 (5 bases). Germline CDR1 is KGHSH and CDR2 is LQKENI. The CDR3 consists of 14 residues. V gave up 1 base and J gave up 3 bases, with 10 bases separating them. CDR3: CASSPRPGNYEQYF. CDR3 bases: TGTGCCAGCTCACCACGGCCAGGGAACTACGAGCAGTACTTC.

The V and J genes are TRBV10-3 and TRBJ2-5; D is possibly TRBD1 (6 bases). Per the germline V gene, CDR1 is ENHRY and CDR2 is SYGVKD. The CDR3 sequence is 13 residues long. Trimming stripped 3 bases from V and 6 bases from J, with 11 bases between. CDR3 sequence reads: CAISDWGPQTQYF. The CDR3 bases are TGTGCCATCAGTGATTGGGGGCCACAGACCCAGTACTTC.

This clone has more than one count but fewer than ten. The rearrangement links TRBV29-1 to TRBJ1-3; no definite D call. The V gene lost 1 base and the J gene lost 4 bases, with 5 bases spanning the gap. Germline V CDR1 and CDR2: SQVTM, ANQGSEA. The CDR3 is made up of 12 amino acids. The CDR3 DNA sequence: TGCAGCGTTGAAGGTGTAGGAAACACCATATATTTT. Protein sequence: CSVEGVGNTIYF.

This clone was observed a few times. The chain is built from TRBV18 and TRBJ1-1; 12 nucleotides line up with TRBD1. CDR1 KGHSH and CDR2 LQKENI come from the germline V gene. The CDR3 runs to 17 residues. The V and J ends lost 4 bases and 4 bases, in that order; junction bases with no gene match: 10. The chain's CDR3 is CASSLTGQGATGTEAFF. The CDR3 nucleotides are TGTGCCAGCTCACTCACGGGACAGGGGGCCACGGGCACTGAAGCTTTCTTT.

This clone was detected only a few times. The chain joins TRBV5-4 to TRBJ1-4; 7 bases match TRBD1. The germline gives CDR1 SGHNT, CDR2 YYREEE (reference sequence). Trimming took 0 bases from V and 5 from J; bases not matched to a gene: 1. The CDR3 is 14 residues long. Written as DNA, the CDR3 is TGTGCCAGCAGCTTGGCGGGACAGAATGAAAAACTGTTTTTT. Encoded protein: CASSLAGQNEKLFF.

The chain combines TRBV7-2 with TRBJ2-1, with D tentatively TRBD1 (5 bases). CDR3 length: 14 amino acids. Germline-derived CDR1 and CDR2 are SGHTA and FQGNSA. V was shortened by 1 base and J by 4 bases, with 8 bases between the two germline ends. The CDR3 DNA reads TGTGCCAGCAGCTTAGGGGGCAGGTACAATGAGCAGTTCTTC. Translation gives CASSLGGRYNEQFF.

This clone was detected only a few times. This chain connects TRBV6-5 to TRBJ2-3; maybe TRBD1 (6 bases). The germline V gene encodes CDR1 MNHEY and CDR2 SVGAGI. The ends were cut back, 6 bases at V and 4 bases at J, with 17 bases in the middle. The CDR3 runs 15 residues. This CDR3 reads CASRFTGKGADTQYF. Here the CDR3 DNA reads TGTGCCAGCAGATTCACAGGGAAAGGTGCAGATACGCAGTATTTT.

This clone was counted between two and nine times. V usage is TRBV6-5 and J usage is TRBJ1-1, with TRBD1 as a possible D gene (5 bases). The CDR3 totals 14 residues. Germline CDR1 MNHEY, CDR2 SVGAGI. Trimming stripped 2 bases from V and 5 bases from J, with 12 bases between. For the CDR3, the DNA is TGTGCCAGCAGTTACGGCAGGGAAATGACTGAAGCTTTCTTT. Protein: CASSYGREMTEAFF.

This chain joins TRBV18 and TRBJ1-1; D is unclear. The CDR3 loop spans 12 amino acids. The germline V gene encodes CDR1 KGHSH and CDR2 LQKENI. V gave up 4 bases and J gave up 6 bases, with 9 bases separating them. DNA for the CDR3: TGTGCCAGCTCACTCTACCTCTCTGAAGCTTTCTTT. It specifies CASSLYLSEAFF.

This clone has just a few counts. The genes are TRBV11-2 and TRBJ2-1; TRBD2 aligns across 12 bases. J lost 1 base, V lost 5 bases, and 9 bases had no gene match. The CDR3 contains 18 residues. Per germline, CDR1 SGHAT and CDR2 FQNNGV. Written as DNA, the CDR3 is TGTGCCAGCAGCACCCCTAGCGGGGGGGTACGTTCCTACAATGAGCAGTTCTTC. As protein: CASSTPSGGVRSYNEQFF.

The rearrangement joins TRBV27 to TRBJ1-6; 8 nucleotides line up with TRBD1. The CDR3 loop spans 13 amino acids. Germline CDR1 and CDR2: MNHEY and SMNVEV (reference sequence). V lost 8 bases to trimming and J lost 7 bases; unmatched junction nucleotides: 4. The CDR3 region is CASQGQGNSPLHF. As DNA, the CDR3 is TGTGCCAGCCAAGGACAGGGAAATTCACCCCTCCACTTT.

The chain links TRBV4-3 to TRBJ1-6; no firm D call. The CDR3 runs to 13 residues. Germline V gene data show CDR1 as LGHNA and CDR2 as YSLEER. V lost 1 base and J lost 7, with 5 bases in between. The CDR3: CASSQAVNSPLHF. Here the CDR3 DNA reads TGCGCCAGCAGCCAAGCCGTAAATTCACCCCTCCACTTT.

The chain has TRBV19 and TRBJ1-1; 8 bases agree with TRBD1. The CDR3 loop spans 15 amino acids. Losses at the gene ends were 8 bases for V and 8 bases for J; bases not matched to a gene: 16. Germline V lookup: CDR1 LNHDA, CDR2 SQIVND (reference sequence). The CDR3 DNA reads as TGTGCCAGTCTAAGAAAGACAGGGGCACTATCAGAAGCTTTCTTT. Residues: CASLRKTGALSEAFF. Complete variable domain (other parts from reference TRBV19 and TRBJ1-1): DGGITQSPKYLFRKEGQNVTLSCEQNLNHDAMYWYRQDPGQGLRLIYYSQIVNDFQKGDIAEGYSVSREKKESFPLTVTSAQKNPTAFYLCASLRKTGALSEAFFGQGTRLTVV.

This clone was found a few times. The chain joins TRBV15 to TRBJ1-4; a possible D gene is TRBD1 (6 bases). The CDR3 is made up of 14 amino acids. Germline values: CDR1 LNHNV, CDR2 YYDKDF (reference sequence). The ends were cut back, 5 bases at V and 7 bases at J, with 14 bases in the middle. CDR3 nucleotide sequence: TGTGCCACCAGCGATCCCAGGGGCGGTGAAAAACTGTTTTTT. This sequence encodes CATSDPRGGEKLFF.

The chain couples TRBV18 to TRBJ2-5; 7 bases are shared with TRBD1. Germline lookup yields CDR1 KGHSH and CDR2 LQKENI. V was clipped by 6 bases and J by 4 bases; unmatched bases: 8. The CDR3 is 14 amino acids. This CDR3 is CASSSPGQRETQYF. CDR3 nucleotide sequence: TGTGCCAGCTCCTCGCCGGGACAGCGAGAGACCCAGTACTTC.

This clone was observed a few times. This chain uses TRBV7-2 with TRBJ2-3, with 14 bases lining up with TRBD2. In germline, CDR1 is SGHTA, CDR2 FQGNSA. The CDR3 sequence is 16 residues long. V lost 4 bases to trimming and J lost 2 bases; unmatched junction nucleotides: 2. The chain's CDR3 is CASSWGLAGVTDTQYF. The CDR3 DNA sequence: TGTGCCAGCAGCTGGGGACTAGCGGGGGTCACAGATACGCAGTATTTT.

This clone was seen a few times. This chain links TRBV5-4 with TRBJ1-2, with 7 nucleotides matching TRBD1. CDR1 and CDR2 (germline): SGHNT, YYREEE (reference sequence). Trimming cost V 2 bases and J 2 bases; bases outside gene matches: 15. CDR3 length: 18 amino acids. The CDR3: CASSFGPGGGGLNYGYTF. CDR3 nucleotides: TGTGCCAGCAGCTTTGGGCCCGGTGGAGGGGGCCTCAACTATGGCTACACCTTC. The complete variable domain, with remaining parts taken from reference TRBV5-4 and TRBJ1-2, reads ETGVTQSPTHLIKTRGQQVTLRCSSQSGHNTVSWYQQALGQGPQFIFQYYREEENGRGNFPPRFSGLQFPNYSSELNVNALELDDSALYLCASSFGPGGGGLNYGYTFGSGTRLTVV.

A few counts support this clone. V gene TRBV4-1 combines with J gene TRBJ2-1; possible D gene TRBD2, 5 bases. The CDR3 is 14 amino acids. Germline V gene data show CDR1 as MGHRA and CDR2 as YSYEKL. Trimming stripped 4 bases from V and 9 bases from J, with 16 bases between. The CDR3 protein is CASSLEPRGGEQFF. In DNA, the CDR3 is TGCGCCAGCAGCCTAGAGCCGAGAGGAGGTGAGCAGTTCTTC.

The J gene is TRBJ2-3, the V gene TRBV30; D call uncertain. Germline CDR1 reads GTSNPN; CDR2 reads SVGIG (reference sequence). Deletions cut 3 bases from V and 2 bases from J, with 9 bases between. The CDR3 runs 13 residues. This CDR3 is CAWRRGYTDTQYF. CDR3 DNA sequence: TGTGCCTGGAGGAGAGGATACACAGATACGCAGTATTTT.

In this sample, this clone turned up a few times. The V call is TRBV5-6, the J call TRBJ2-3; D is unclear. Looked up from germline, CDR1 is SGHDT and CDR2 is YYEEEE. This CDR3 is built from 11 residues. Trimming took 2 bases from V and 6 from J, leaving 4 bases between them. The CDR3 bases are TGTGCCAGCAGCTTCAGGGATACGCAGTATTTT. This sequence encodes CASSFRDTQYF.

This clone has only a few counts. DNA for the CDR3: TGTGCCAGTAAGGGACAGGATTCACCCCTCCACTTT. This codes for CASKGQDSPLHF. This sequence joins TRBV19 and TRBJ1-6, with 8 bases identical to TRBD1. The length of the CDR3 is 12 residues. Looked up from germline, CDR1 is LNHDA and CDR2 is SQIVND (reference sequence). V dropped 7 bases and J dropped 8; count of bases not matched to a gene: 1.

The chain joins TRBV5-1 to TRBJ2-7, with D perhaps TRBD1 (5 bases). The germline V gene has CDR1 SGHRS and CDR2 YFSETQ. Trimming removed 1 base at V and 5 bases at J, with 13 bases between. This CDR3 spans 14 amino acids. This chain's CDR3 is CASSLQDITNEQYF. In DNA, the CDR3 is TGCGCCAGCAGCTTGCAGGACATTACCAACGAGCAGTACTTC.